This passage covers 32 T cell receptor beta chains from one sample sequenced in a study of metastatic and nonmetastatic thyroid tumors. Patients had received no treatment of any kind before thyroid surgery. Using MiXCR, TCRdb re-called clones from the PCR reads. Of over 25,000 clones listed, approximately 7% are singletons. Sequences were obtained from blood. These receptors were taken from a female donor with papillary thyroid cancer or a benign thyroid nodule (not recorded which). Some clones in this sample may be carry-over from other donors' samples.

This clone occurred many times. V and J are TRBV20-1 and TRBJ2-7; D may be TRBD2 (5 bases). V lost 2 bases and J 3 bases, leaving 8 bases between the germline ends. Germline V gene sequence: CDR1 DFQATT, CDR2 SNEGSKA (reference sequence). This CDR3 contains 12 residues. The CDR3 sequence is CSARPSYYEQYF. CDR3 nucleotide sequence: TGCAGTGCTAGACCTAGCTACTACGAGCAGTACTTC.

At least ten counts were recorded for this clone. J is TRBJ1-1 and V is TRBV4-3; D is uncertain. This CDR3 has 13 residues. Germline V lookup: CDR1 LGHNA, CDR2 YSLEER. Trimming shortened V by 5 bases and J by 5 bases, and 12 bases separated the two germline ends. The CDR3 DNA follows: TGCGCCAGCAGCTGGGTAGGGCGGACTGAAGCTTTCTTT. Its protein is CASSWVGRTEAFF.

This clone has ten or more counts. The chain joins TRBV7-2 to TRBJ1-5; possibly TRBD1 for D (5 bases). Germline loops: CDR1 SGHTA, CDR2 FQGNSA. The CDR3 has 15 residues. V shed 1 base and J shed 5 bases, with 12 bases lying between them. The CDR3 is CASSLDQGGDQPQHF. The CDR3 DNA reads TGTGCCAGCAGCTTAGACCAGGGCGGTGATCAGCCCCAGCATTTT.

This clone was detected many times. V is TRBV6-5 and J is TRBJ1-2; D possibly corresponds to TRBD1 (5 bases). This CDR3 spans 12 amino acids. Trimming took 2 bases from V and 8 from J, leaving 9 bases between them. Germline loops: CDR1 MNHEY, CDR2 SVGAGI. Here the CDR3 DNA reads TGTGCCAGCAGTTACAAGGGGTGGGGCTACACCTTC. It translates to CASSYKGWGYTF.

This clone was picked up many times. The gene calls are TRBV6-4 and TRBJ1-5; D is perhaps TRBD1 (5 bases). The germline V and J ends were trimmed by 6 bases and 4 bases, with 16 bases remaining between them. CDR1 and CDR2 (germline): MRHNA, SNTAGT. The CDR3 is 15 residues long. CDR3 DNA: TGTGCCAGCAGCGCAGGGATGGGACCTAATCAGCCCCAGCATTTT. This gives the protein CASSAGMGPNQPQHF.

This clone was counted at least ten times. This chain links TRBV19 with TRBJ1-1, with 10 bases aligning to TRBD1. The length of the CDR3 is 13 residues. V lost 8 bases, J lost 0 bases, and 0 bases stayed unmatched. Germline-derived CDR1 and CDR2 are LNHDA and SQIVND (reference sequence). CDR3 in DNA: TGTGCCAGTGGGACAGGGGTGAACACTGAAGCTTTCTTT. It encodes CASGTGVNTEAFF.

This clone occurred many times. This chain links TRBV5-6 with TRBJ2-2; no firm D call. This CDR3 is built from 15 residues. Germline CDR1 is SGHDT and CDR2 is YYEEEE. The ends were cut back, 4 bases at V and 6 bases at J, with 16 bases in the middle. The CDR3 nucleotides read TGTGCCAGCAGCCCCCTTTGGTTGGGCTCCGGGGAGCTGTTTTTT. Protein: CASSPLWLGSGELFF.

This clone was detected ten times or more. CDR3 DNA: TGTGCCAGCAGCTTACTACTGGGGGACACTGAAGCTTTCTTT. It is translated as CASSLLLGDTEAFF. This chain links TRBV11-2 with TRBJ1-1; maybe TRBD1 (5 bases). V was clipped by 2 bases and J by 3 bases, with 10 bases between them. Germline CDR1 reads SGHAT; CDR2 reads FQNNGV. This CDR3 comprises 14 residues.

This clone was seen at least ten times. CDR3 sequence reads: CSGSGRAHEQFF. In DNA, the CDR3 is TGCAGTGGTAGCGGGAGGGCCCATGAGCAGTTCTTC. This chain joins TRBV20-1 and TRBJ2-1; 11 bases align to TRBD2. Germline V gives CDR1 DFQATT, CDR2 SNEGSKA (reference sequence). The CDR3 is 12 residues long. Trimming at V came to 7 bases and at J to 8 bases, leaving 4 bases not matched to a gene.

This clone was seen repeatedly, ten times or more. The chain is built from TRBV6-1 and TRBJ1-5; D unclear. Trimming shortened V by 3 bases and J by 0 bases, and 12 bases separated the two germline ends. CDR3 length: 16 residues. Germline V gene data show CDR1 as MNHNS and CDR2 as SASEGT. The CDR3 nucleotides read TGTGCCAGCAGTGATTGGGCAGTAAATAGCAATCAGCCCCAGCATTTT. As protein: CASSDWAVNSNQPQHF.

This clone was recorded many times. The chain has TRBV20-1 and TRBJ2-5; D possibly corresponds to TRBD1 (6 bases). The germline V gene has CDR1 DFQATT and CDR2 SNEGSKA (reference sequence). CDR3 length: 15 residues. Between the trimmed V and J ends, which lost 6 bases and 3 bases, there was a span of 20 bases. CDR3 region: CSAGGSRESKETQYF. The CDR3 DNA sequence: TGCAGTGCAGGGGGAAGTCGGGAAAGTAAAGAGACCCAGTACTTC.

This clone was seen many times. At the DNA level, this CDR3 is encoded by other sequences in the same sample as well. V is TRBV20-1 and J is TRBJ2-5; no reliable D call. The germline V and J ends were trimmed by 6 bases and 4 bases, with 15 bases remaining between them. The CDR3 is 13 amino acids. Germline CDR1 and CDR2: DFQATT and SNEGSKA (reference sequence). The CDR3 coding sequence is TGCAGTGCCCATAAACCGCCAGGAGAGACCCAGTACTTC. It yields the protein CSAHKPPGETQYF.

There are many counts of this clone. This chain uses TRBV19 with TRBJ1-6, with D possibly matching TRBD1 (6 bases). Looked up from germline, CDR1 is LNHDA and CDR2 is SQIVND (reference sequence). The V end was cut by 5 bases, the J end by 10 bases, with 18 bases between. The length of the CDR3 is 15 residues. The CDR3 protein is CASSVWDKSISPLHF. For the CDR3, the DNA is TGTGCCAGTAGTGTTTGGGACAAATCGATCTCACCCCTCCACTTT.

V gene TRBV5-4 combines with J gene TRBJ1-3, with TRBD1 matching 8 bases. This CDR3 contains 21 residues. V was clipped by 0 bases and J by 0 bases; unmatched bases: 17. Germline V gene lookup returns CDR1 SGHNT and CDR2 YYREEE (reference sequence). The CDR3 nucleotides are TGTGCCAGCAGCTTGGCGGGGGGGTCAGGGGGCACAGGGAGCTCTGGAAACACCATATATTTT. Its translation is CASSLAGGSGGTGSSGNTIYF.

This clone was seen at least ten times. The rearrangement uses TRBV6-1 and TRBJ2-2; unclear D gene. CDR1 MNHNS and CDR2 SASEGT come from the germline V gene. V lost 8 bases, J lost 6 bases, and 10 bases lay in between. This CDR3 spans 12 amino acids. The CDR3 DNA is TGTGCCAGCCGCCGAATGTCCGGGGAGCTGTTTTTT. Amino acid sequence: CASRRMSGELFF.

This clone has a count of ten or more. The sample holds other DNA sequences that translate to the same CDR3. The chain employs TRBV2 and TRBJ2-3; D gene ambiguous. The CDR3 is 14 amino acids. Trimming took off 4 bases at V and 0 bases at J, with 8 bases between the two ends. CDR1 SNHLY and CDR2 FYNNEI come from the germline V gene. Here the CDR3 reads CASSVGYSTDTQYF. CDR3 in DNA: TGTGCCAGCAGTGTCGGCTACAGCACAGATACGCAGTATTTT.

This clone was seen at least ten times. The chain combines TRBV11-2 with TRBJ1-2; a possible D gene is TRBD1 (5 bases). The V gene lost 2 bases and the J gene lost 4 bases, with 17 bases spanning the gap. Germline V CDR1 and CDR2: SGHAT, FQNNGV. This CDR3 spans 16 amino acids. The CDR3 sequence is CASSLIGQGWAYGYTF. The CDR3 bases are TGTGCCAGCAGCTTAATAGGGCAGGGCTGGGCCTATGGCTACACCTTC.

This clone was counted many times. The chain is built from TRBV18 and TRBJ1-1, with 9 bases fitting TRBD1. Germline CDR1 is KGHSH and CDR2 is LQKENI. This CDR3 is 16 amino acids long. The trim removed 2 bases at V and 5 bases at J, leaving 9 bases unmatched. CDR3 DNA: TGTGCCAGCTCACCAGAGACAGGGGGATCGGGTACTGAAGCTTTCTTT. Translating gives CASSPETGGSGTEAFF.

This clone was counted at least ten times. This chain joins TRBV19 and TRBJ2-3; no firm D call. Trimming cost V 1 base and J 0 bases, with 8 bases left between them. There are 15 residues in the CDR3. Germline V gene lookup returns CDR1 LNHDA and CDR2 SQIVND (reference sequence). CDR3 bases: TGTGCCAGTAGTATAGCCCCCGCTAGCACAGATACGCAGTATTTT. Its translation: CASSIAPASTDTQYF.

Details on this clone: A much larger clone lies a single base off, so this may be a read error. The sample holds other DNA sequences that translate to the same CDR3. The V gene is TRBV20-1, the J gene TRBJ2-7, with 7 bases matching TRBD1. CDR1 is DFQATT and CDR2 is SNEGSKA in the germline V gene (reference sequence). The CDR3 totals 14 residues. V was clipped by 1 base and J by 4 bases; unmatched bases: 7. CDR3 protein: CSARAPTGRYEQYF. CDR3 DNA: TGCAGTGCTAGAGCTCCGACAGGGCGGTACGAGCAGTACTTC.

The sample holds a few counts of this clone. The V gene is TRBV12-3 or TRBV12-4, the J gene TRBJ2-7; D gene unclear. CDR3 length: 14 residues. Trimming shortened V by 5 bases and J by 5 bases, and 16 bases separated the two germline ends. CDR3 bases: TGTGCCAGCAGTCGGCTAGTGTGCCACGACGAGCAGTACTTC. Its translation: CASSRLVCHDEQYF.

Ten or more counts support this clone. The V call is TRBV10-2, the J call TRBJ1-4; 8 bases map to TRBD1. Unmatched junction bases numbered 10, after V lost 5 bases and J lost 8 bases. Germline values: CDR1 WSHSY, CDR2 SAAADI. The CDR3 covers 15 residues. The CDR3 coding sequence is TGCGCCAGCAGTTTGGATGGGACAGGAATAGAAAAACTGTTTTTT. Its translation is CASSLDGTGIEKLFF.

This clone was recorded at least ten times. This chain links TRBV6-6 with TRBJ1-2, with 7 bases lining up with TRBD1. Germline loops: CDR1 MNHNY, CDR2 SVGAGI (reference sequence). CDR3 length: 17 residues. The V gene end was trimmed by 1 base and the J gene end by 1 base; junction bases not matched to a gene: 9. CDR3 loop: CASSYFSGTDVNYGYTF. The CDR3 DNA reads TGTGCCAGCAGTTACTTCTCCGGGACAGATGTTAACTATGGCTACACCTTC.

In its sample, this clone was seen many times. The chain joins TRBV7-3 to TRBJ2-1; D not resolved. The CDR3 runs 13 residues. CDR1 and CDR2 from the germline V gene are SGHTA and FQGTGA. Trimming stripped 5 bases from V and 5 bases from J, with 10 bases between. CDR3 loop: CASSTDRDNEQFF. The CDR3 bases are TGTGCCAGCAGCACGGACCGAGACAATGAGCAGTTCTTC.

This clone occurred many times. The V call is TRBV12-3 or TRBV12-4, the J call TRBJ2-1, with TRBD2 matching 16 bases. With V trimmed by 6 bases and J by 9 bases, 8 bases remained unmatched. The CDR3 is 16 residues long. The CDR3 DNA follows: TGTGCCAGCAGACCAGGGACTAGCGGGAGGGTCGGTGAGCAGTTCTTC. This codes for CASRPGTSGRVGEQFF.

This clone appeared a few times. A much larger clone lies a single base off, so this may be a read error. V is TRBV5-1 and J is TRBJ2-1; D is ambiguous. V was cut by 3 bases and J by 2 bases, with 12 bases left in between. Per the germline V gene, CDR1 is SGHRS and CDR2 is YFSETQ. This CDR3 region has 15 residues. CDR3 DNA: TGCGCCAGCAGCTCGGTTAGCATGGCCTACAATGAGCAGTTCTTC. Translation: CASSSVSMAYNEQFF.

This clone has a count of ten or more. The J gene is TRBJ2-3, the V gene TRBV5-4; 9 bases align to TRBD2. The CDR3 sequence is 19 residues long. Per germline, CDR1 SGHNT and CDR2 YYREEE (reference sequence). J was trimmed by 2 bases and V by 1 base; bases with no gene match: 14. CDR3 sequence: CASSLSVGYGGLATDTQYF. CDR3 bases: TGTGCCAGCAGCTTGAGTGTTGGGTACGGGGGACTAGCCACAGATACGCAGTATTTT.

This clone came up a few times. One junction end does not reproduce the germline sequence, and a read error may be involved. The chain uses TRBV29-1 and TRBJ1-2, with 7 bases aligning to TRBD1. The germline gives CDR1 SQVTM, CDR2 ANQGSEA. The CDR3 contains 12 residues. The CDR3 DNA reads TGCATCGTTGAAGAGGGGGACAGCCCATACACCTTC. This encodes CIVEEGDSPYTF.

This clone was seen just once. This may be a read error: a much more frequent sequence differs by one nucleotide. The chain couples TRBV2 to TRBJ2-5; no clear D. V shed 7 bases and J shed 1 base, with 19 bases lying between them. Germline values: CDR1 SNHLY, CDR2 FYNNEI. The CDR3 is 16 residues long. The CDR3 coding sequence is TGTGCCAGCACCCGGCCGGCGGCGGTCCCCCAAGAGACCCAGTACTTC. Protein: CASTRPAAVPQETQYF. Based on the CDR3 plus reference TRBV2 and TRBJ2-5, the full variable domain is EPEVTQTPSHQVTQMGQEVILRCVPISNHLYFYWYRQILGQKVEFLVSFYNNEISEKSEIFDDQFSVERPDGSNFTLKIRSTKLEDSAMYFCASTRPAAVPQETQYFGPGTRLLVL.

This clone was recorded many times. The chain employs TRBV28 and TRBJ1-4; D possibly corresponds to TRBD1 (5 bases). Trimming cost V 3 bases and J 5 bases, with 13 bases left between them. Per the germline V gene, CDR1 is MDHEN and CDR2 is SYDVKM. This CDR3 spans 15 amino acids. CDR3 DNA sequence: TGTGCCAGCAGTTTTCGTTGGGGGGAAAATGAAAAACTGTTTTTT. Amino acid sequence: CASSFRWGENEKLFF.

This clone was counted at least ten times. The rearrangement joins TRBV30 to TRBJ2-7; a weak D match, TRBD1 (7 bases). The CDR3 runs to 20 residues. V was pared by 3 bases and J by 3 bases, with 33 bases between. Germline V gene data show CDR1 as GTSNPN and CDR2 as SVGIG (reference sequence). DNA for the CDR3: TGTGCCTGGAGCCGAGGTTTAGTGGGAGGACAGGACCTAAGATACTACGAGCAGTACTTC. It translates to CAWSRGLVGGQDLRYYEQYF.

This clone has a count of ten or more. The chain couples TRBV5-1 to TRBJ2-7; tentatively, D is TRBD1 or TRBD2 (6 bases each). Germline V gene sequence: CDR1 SGHRS, CDR2 YFSETQ. The CDR3 has 14 residues. The V gene lost 5 bases and the J gene lost 6 bases, with 18 bases spanning the gap. Here the CDR3 reads CASSYMGGWGEQYF. The CDR3 DNA is TGCGCCAGCAGTTACATGGGGGGCTGGGGCGAGCAGTACTTC. The full variable domain, its missing parts supplied by reference TRBV5-1 and TRBJ2-7, is KAGVTQTPRYLIKTRGQQVTLSCSPISGHRSVSWYQQTPGQGLQFLFEYFSETQRNKGNFPGRFSGRQFSNSRSEMNVSTLELGDSALYLCASSYMGGWGEQYFGPGTRLTVT.